Below, 13 T cell receptor beta chains from the same sample are listed, as sequenced in a study of blood T cell repertoires in COVID-19. Data came from immunoSEQ multiplex PCR; TCRdb stores just in-frame clones and leaves some out. This sample has under 45,000 clones; around 76% occur once, and the top ten carry roughly a quarter. Sequenced sample: peripheral blood. Every receptor here comes from a man older than 75 with acute or convalescent COVID-19.

This clone was seen ten or more times. The chain is built from TRBV29-1 and TRBJ1-2, with 11 bases identical to TRBD1. This CDR3 has 13 residues. With 7 bases clipped from V and 1 base from J, the junction kept 2 bases outside the gene matches. The germline gives CDR1 SQVTM, CDR2 ANQGSEA. CDR3 coding DNA: TGCAGCGGTGGGACAGGGGGTAACTATGGCTACACCTTC. This codes for CSGGTGGNYGYTF.

The rearrangement joins TRBV9 to TRBJ1-3; D call uncertain. V lost 1 base, J lost 0 bases, and 5 bases lay in between. The germline CDR1 and CDR2 sequences are SGDLS and YYNGEE. This CDR3 region has 14 residues. The CDR3 DNA reads as TGTGCCAGCAGCGTACCAGGCTCTGGAAACACCATATATTTT. Translating gives CASSVPGSGNTIYF.

This rearrangement joins TRBV6-2 or TRBV6-3 to TRBJ2-7; weak D call: TRBD1 (6 bases). The CDR3 has 12 residues. Germline-derived CDR1 and CDR2 are MNHEY and SVGEGT. V lost 6 bases and J 4 bases, leaving 10 bases between the germline ends. For the CDR3, the DNA is TGTGCCAGCAGCTCACAGGGTTACGAGCAGTACTTC. Translated: CASSSQGYEQYF.

V and J are TRBV18 and TRBJ2-1; 8 bases align to TRBD1. Looked up from germline, CDR1 is KGHSH and CDR2 is LQKENI. V was clipped by 3 bases and J by 4 bases; unmatched bases: 2. This CDR3 contains 14 residues. CDR3 nucleotides: TGTGCCAGCTCACCGGACAGGGTTTACAATGAGCAGTTCTTC. Translating it yields CASSPDRVYNEQFF.

The chain couples TRBV24-1 to TRBJ1-2, with a possible D match to TRBD1 (6 bases). V lost 3 bases and J lost 4, with 11 bases in between. CDR1 and CDR2 (germline): KGHDR, SFDVKD. This CDR3 is built from 14 residues. The CDR3 DNA is TGTGCCACCAGTGATGACGCCAGGGGCTATGGCTACACCTTC. It codes for CATSDDARGYGYTF.

The CDR3 here is CASSYSVGVSDTQYF. The CDR3 nucleotides read TGTGCCAGCAGTTACTCCGTAGGGGTCTCAGATACGCAGTATTTT. The chain couples TRBV6-5 to TRBJ2-3; D is perhaps TRBD1 (5 bases). Trimming removed 0 bases at V and 4 bases at J, with 11 bases between. Looked up from germline, CDR1 is MNHEY and CDR2 is SVGAGI. This CDR3 is 15 amino acids long.

This clone was detected only a few times. The chain combines TRBV3-1 (or the pseudogene TRBV3-2) with TRBJ1-1, with D possibly matching TRBD1 (6 bases). The CDR3 contains 14 residues. Germline CDR1 reads LGHDT; CDR2 reads YNNKEL (reference sequence). Trimming pared 5 bases from V and 1 base from J, leaving 11 bases between. The chain's CDR3 is CASSYLQGNTEAFF. In nucleotides, the CDR3 is TGTGCCAGCAGCTACCTACAGGGGAACACTGAAGCTTTCTTT.

The chain links TRBV2 to TRBJ2-7; 11 positions agree with TRBD2. The CDR3 extends over 15 amino acids. Germline CDR1 SNHLY, CDR2 FYNNEI. After removal of 6 bases from V and 2 bases from J, the junction contained 6 bases not matched to a gene. CDR3 DNA: TGTGCCAGCAGACCCGGACTAGCGGGTGCCTACGAGCAGTACTTC. It encodes CASRPGLAGAYEQYF.

The chain couples TRBV7-9 to TRBJ2-5; 14 nucleotides agree with TRBD2. The germline gives CDR1 SEHNR, CDR2 FQNEAQ (reference sequence). The length of the CDR3 is 15 residues. V shed 3 bases and J 3 bases; nucleotides not matched to a gene: 0. CDR3 sequence reads: CASSLGLAGEETQYF. As DNA, the CDR3 is TGTGCCAGCAGCTTGGGACTAGCGGGGGAAGAGACCCAGTACTTC.

The rearrangement uses TRBV21-1 and TRBJ2-1; TRBD1, the table's D call, lacks a check against the DNA. TRBV21-1 is tagged as a pseudogene. The CDR3 length is 14 residues. The CDR3 protein is CASSFRDKCDEQFF. CDR3 bases: TGTGCCAGCAGCTTCCGGGACAAGTGCGATGAGCAGTTCTTC.

This clone was observed a few times. The J gene is TRBJ1-5, the V gene TRBV7-8; D perhaps matches TRBD1 (6 bases). Germline CDR1 SGHVS, CDR2 FQNEAQ. The CDR3 has 13 amino acids. Deletions cut 5 bases from V and 4 bases from J, with 9 bases between. CDR3 amino acids: CASSATGNQPQHF. In DNA, the CDR3 is TGTGCCAGCAGCGCCACAGGGAATCAGCCCCAGCATTTT. Full variable domain (outside the CDR3, taken from reference TRBV7-8 and TRBJ1-5): GAGVSQSPRYKVAKRGQDVALRCDPISGHVSLFWYQQALGQGPEFLTYFQNEAQLDKSGLPSDRFFAERPEGSVSTLKIQRTQQEDSAVYLCASSATGNQPQHFGDGTRLSIL.

The chain employs TRBV6-5 and TRBJ2-7, with TRBD1 matching over 10 bases. Germline CDR1 reads MNHEY; CDR2 reads SVGAGI. The CDR3 runs to 15 residues. With 5 bases clipped from V and 2 bases from J, the junction kept 6 bases outside the gene matches. CDR3 nucleotide sequence: TGTGCCAGCAGTCGGGACAGGGGACCTCCCTACGAGCAGTACTTC. The encoded protein is CASSRDRGPPYEQYF.

The rearrangement links TRBV7-9 to TRBJ2-5; TRBD2 matches 7 bases. V was pared by 5 bases and J by 8 bases, with 8 bases of the junction left unmatched. CDR3 size: 13 residues. CDR1 is SEHNR, CDR2 FQNEAQ, per germline (reference sequence). As DNA, the CDR3 is TGTGCCAGCAGCCCCAGCGGGACCTTTACCCAGTACTTC. Translating it yields CASSPSGTFTQYF.